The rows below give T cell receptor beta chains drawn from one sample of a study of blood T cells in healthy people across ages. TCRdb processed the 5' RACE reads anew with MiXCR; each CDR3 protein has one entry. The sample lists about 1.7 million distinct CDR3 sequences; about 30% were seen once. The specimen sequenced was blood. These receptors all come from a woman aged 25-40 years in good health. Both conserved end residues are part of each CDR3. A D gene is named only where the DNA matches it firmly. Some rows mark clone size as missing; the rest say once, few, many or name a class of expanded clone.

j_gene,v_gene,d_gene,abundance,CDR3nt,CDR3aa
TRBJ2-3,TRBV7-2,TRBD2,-,TGTGCCAGCAGGAAGCGGGGGGGCACAGATACGCAGTATTTT,CASRKRGGTDTQYF
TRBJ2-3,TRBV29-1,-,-,TGCAGCGTACCGCGACAGACAGATACGCAGTATTTT,CSVPRQTDTQYF
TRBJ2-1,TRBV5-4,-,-,TGTGCCAGCAGCCAACCGTTAGTAAGGGGTTTTAATGAGCAGTTCTTC,CASSQPLVRGFNEQFF
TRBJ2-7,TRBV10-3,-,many,TGTGCCATCAGTGAGTCGACCCAAACCTACGAGCAGTACTTC,CAISESTQTYEQYF
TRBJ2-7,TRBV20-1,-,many,TGCAGTGCTAGGGCCCCAAACAGTCACGAGCAGTACTTC,CSARAPNSHEQYF
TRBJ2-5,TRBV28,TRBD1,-,TGTGCCAGCAGCATGGACAGGGTGATTCAGACCCAGTACTTC,CASSMDRVIQTQYF
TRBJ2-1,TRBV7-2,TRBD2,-,TGTGCCAGCAGCTTAGCGGTAGCGGGAGTCTACAATGAGCAGTTCTTC,CASSLAVAGVYNEQFF
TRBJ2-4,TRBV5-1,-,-,TGCGCCAGCAGCTTCGAGGGCGGCTTAGCCAAAAACATTCAGTACTTC,CASSFEGGLAKNIQYF
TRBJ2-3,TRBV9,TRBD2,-,TGTGCCAGCAGCGCTTCTAGCGGGTCTAGCACAGATACGCAGTATTTT,CASSASSGSSTDTQYF
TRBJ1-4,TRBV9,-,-,TGTGCCAGCAGCGTAGACAGAGGACTCAATGAAAAACTGTTTTTT,CASSVDRGLNEKLFF
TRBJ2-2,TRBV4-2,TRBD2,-,TGTGCCAGCAGCCAGTCGACTAGCCTCCCCGGGGAGCTGTTTTTT,CASSQSTSLPGELFF
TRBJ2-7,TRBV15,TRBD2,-,TGTGCCACCAGCAGCGGGACTAACGTGGGCGAGCAGTACTTC,CATSSGTNVGEQYF
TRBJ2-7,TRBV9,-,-,TGTGCCAGCAGCGTAGCTACAGGGTACTACGAGCAGTACTTC,CASSVATGYYEQYF
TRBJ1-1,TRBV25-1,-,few,TGTGCCAGCACTCCCACGGAGGGGGAAGCTTTCTTT,CASTPTEGEAFF
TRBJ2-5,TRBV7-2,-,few,TGTGCCAGCAGCTACCTCGAGGCGACCCAGTACTTC,CASSYLEATQYF
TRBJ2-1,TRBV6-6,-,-,TGTGCCAGCAGTCCTGTTGGGGCGCTCTCCTACAATGAGCAGTTCTTC,CASSPVGALSYNEQFF
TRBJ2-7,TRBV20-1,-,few,TGCAGTGCTAGAACTACTTCGAACTACGAGCAGTACTTC,CSARTTSNYEQYF
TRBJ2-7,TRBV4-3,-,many,TGCGCCAGCAGCCAGGCGGGCTTATCGTACGAGCAGTACTTC,CASSQAGLSYEQYF
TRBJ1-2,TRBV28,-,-,TGTGCCAGCAGAAGACAGGTGGTTGGCTATGGCTACACCTTC,CASRRQVVGYGYTF
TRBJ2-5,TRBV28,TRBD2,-,TGTGCCAGCAGCCATGGACTAGAGGTGACCCAGTACTTC,CASSHGLEVTQYF
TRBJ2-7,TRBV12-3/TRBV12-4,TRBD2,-,TGTGCCAGCAGCTCGACCGGGACTAGCGGGAGTAACGAGCAGTACTTC,CASSSTGTSGSNEQYF
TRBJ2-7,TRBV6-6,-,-,TGTGCCAGCAGTTACTCAGGGGGGCCGGGCTACGAGCAGTACTTC,CASSYSGGPGYEQYF
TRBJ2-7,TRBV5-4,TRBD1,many,TGTGCCAGCAGCCGGACAGGGGGCCGGAGCTCCTACGAGCAGTACTTC,CASSRTGGRSSYEQYF
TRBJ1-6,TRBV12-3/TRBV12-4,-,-,TGTGCCAGCAGCCCCTGGGGTATAGGATCACCCCTCCACTTT,CASSPWGIGSPLHF
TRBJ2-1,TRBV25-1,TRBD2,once,TGTGCCAGCAGTGGAGTCACCGGGACTAGCGGGAGGGCCGTGAATGAGCAGTTCTTC,CASSGVTGTSGRAVNEQFF
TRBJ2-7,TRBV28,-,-,TGTGCCAGTTATAAGCGTCGAGGGGAGCAGTACTTC,CASYKRRGEQYF
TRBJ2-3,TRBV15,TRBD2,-,TGTGCCACCAGCAGATCTCTTTTCACCGGGACTAGCGGGATCGTAGATACGCAGTATTTT,CATSRSLFTGTSGIVDTQYF
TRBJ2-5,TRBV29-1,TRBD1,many,TGCAGCGAGTCGACAGGGGGCGCAGAGACCCAGTACTTC,CSESTGGAETQYF
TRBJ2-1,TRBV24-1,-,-,TGTGCCACCAGTGGATCCGGGCCCCTCAAGAGGGATGAGCAGTTCTTC,CATSGSGPLKRDEQFF
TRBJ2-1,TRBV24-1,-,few,TGTGCCACCAGTGACCTGACTAGTTCTCAGTACAATGAGCAGTTCTTC,CATSDLTSSQYNEQFF
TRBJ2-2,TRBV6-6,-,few,TGTGCGAAAAGCGGGGAGCTGTTTTTT,CAKSGELFF
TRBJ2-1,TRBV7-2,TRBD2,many,TGTGCCAGCACCAGTTTTTCACTAGCGGGCAATGAGCAGTTCTTC,CASTSFSLAGNEQFF
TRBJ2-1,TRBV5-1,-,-,TGCGCCAGCAGTTTATCGGTCCAGTCCTACAATGAGCAGTTCTTC,CASSLSVQSYNEQFF
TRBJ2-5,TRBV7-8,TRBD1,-,TGTGCCAGCAGACTACAGGGGTACCAAGAGACCCAGTACTTC,CASRLQGYQETQYF
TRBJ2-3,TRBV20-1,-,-,TGCAGTGCTAGAGGAATGGATCCTCAAGATACGCAGTATTTT,CSARGMDPQDTQYF
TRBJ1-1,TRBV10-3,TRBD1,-,TGTGCCATCAGTACCGGGACAGCAACTGAAGCTTTCTTT,CAISTGTATEAFF
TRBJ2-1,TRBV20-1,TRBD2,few,TGCAGTGCTCGAAGACTAGCGGGAGTAGGTGAGCAGTTCTTC,CSARRLAGVGEQFF
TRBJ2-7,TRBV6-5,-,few,TGTGCCTCTCAAAGGGCAGGCTCCTACGAGCAGTACTTC,CASQRAGSYEQYF
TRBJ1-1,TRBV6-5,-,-,TGTGCCAGCAGTCTCAACCGGGGAGGAACTGAAGCTTTCTTT,CASSLNRGGTEAFF
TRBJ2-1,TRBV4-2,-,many,TGTGCCAGCAGCCAAGAAGCCGGAAGACTCCATGAGCAGTTCTTC,CASSQEAGRLHEQFF
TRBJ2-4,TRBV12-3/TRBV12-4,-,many,TGTGCCAGCAGTTTGGGGGACAACCTAGCCAAAAACATTCAGTACTTC,CASSLGDNLAKNIQYF
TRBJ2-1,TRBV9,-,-,TGTGCCAGCAGCGTAGGTAGCGCCGGGGATGAGCAGTTCTTC,CASSVGSAGDEQFF
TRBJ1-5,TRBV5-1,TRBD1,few,TGCGCCAGCAGCATGGCCGGAGACAGGGGGCTCGGGAGCAATCAGCCCCAGCATTTT,CASSMAGDRGLGSNQPQHF
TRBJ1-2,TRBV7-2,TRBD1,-,TGTGCCACCTCCAGGACAGGGGTAAACCATGGCTACACCTTC,CATSRTGVNHGYTF
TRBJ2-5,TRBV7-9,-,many,TGTGCCAGCAGCTTAGTGGCGGAGACCCAGTACTTC,CASSLVAETQYF
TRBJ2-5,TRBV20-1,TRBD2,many,TGCAGTGCCCAGGATTTAGCGGGAGGGGTCCAAGAGACCCAGTACTTC,CSAQDLAGGVQETQYF
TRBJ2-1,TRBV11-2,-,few,TGTGCCAGCAGCTTACGGGATATTGGCTACAATGAGCAGTTCTTC,CASSLRDIGYNEQFF
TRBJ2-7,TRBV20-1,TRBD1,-,TGCAGTCCCCGTCGCGGGACAGGGTTATCCTACGAGCAGTACTTC,CSPRRGTGLSYEQYF